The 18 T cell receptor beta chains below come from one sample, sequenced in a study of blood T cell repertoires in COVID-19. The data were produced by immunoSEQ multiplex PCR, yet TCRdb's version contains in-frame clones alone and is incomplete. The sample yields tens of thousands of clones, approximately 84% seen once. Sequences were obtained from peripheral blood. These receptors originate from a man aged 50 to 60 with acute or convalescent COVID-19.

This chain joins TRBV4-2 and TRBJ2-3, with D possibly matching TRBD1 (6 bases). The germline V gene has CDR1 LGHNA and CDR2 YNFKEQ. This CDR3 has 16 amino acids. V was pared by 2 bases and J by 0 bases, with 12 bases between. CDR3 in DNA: TGTGCCAGCAGCCAACCGAGGACAGTCAGCACAGATACGCAGTATTTT. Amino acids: CASSQPRTVSTDTQYF.

In DNA, the CDR3 is TGTGCCAGCAGTCCCTTGAGGGAGACGGCCTACGAGCAGTACTTC. It yields the protein CASSPLRETAYEQYF. The chain carries TRBV27 and TRBJ2-7; D is possibly TRBD2 (5 bases). The germline V gene encodes CDR1 MNHEY and CDR2 SMNVEV (reference sequence). The CDR3 runs to 15 residues. V lost 5 bases and J 2 bases, leaving 16 bases between the germline ends.

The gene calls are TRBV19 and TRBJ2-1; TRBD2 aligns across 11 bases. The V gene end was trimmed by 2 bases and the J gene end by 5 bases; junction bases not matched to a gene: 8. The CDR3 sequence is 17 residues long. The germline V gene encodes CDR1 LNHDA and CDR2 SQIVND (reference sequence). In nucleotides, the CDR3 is TGTGCCAGTAGTATATTCCCGACTAGCGGGGTAGACAATGAGCAGTTCTTC. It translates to CASSIFPTSGVDNEQFF.

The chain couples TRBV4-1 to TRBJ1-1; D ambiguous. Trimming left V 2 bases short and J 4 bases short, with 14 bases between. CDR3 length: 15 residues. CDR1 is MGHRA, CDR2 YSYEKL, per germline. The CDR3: CASSQLRAEGTEAFF. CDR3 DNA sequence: TGCGCCAGCAGCCAACTTCGGGCCGAGGGCACTGAAGCTTTCTTT.

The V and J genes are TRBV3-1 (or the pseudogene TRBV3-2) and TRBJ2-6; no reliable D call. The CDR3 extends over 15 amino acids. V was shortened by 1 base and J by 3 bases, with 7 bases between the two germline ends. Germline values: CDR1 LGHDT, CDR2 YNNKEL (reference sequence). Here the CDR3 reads CASSQGPHGANVLTF. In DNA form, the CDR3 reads TGTGCCAGCAGCCAAGGGCCACATGGGGCCAACGTCCTGACTTTC.

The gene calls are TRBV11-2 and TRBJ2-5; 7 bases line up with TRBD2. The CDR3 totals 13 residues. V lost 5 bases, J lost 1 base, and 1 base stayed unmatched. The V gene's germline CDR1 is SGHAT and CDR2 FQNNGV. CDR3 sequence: CASSRGVQETQYF. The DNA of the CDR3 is TGTGCCAGCAGCCGGGGGGTCCAAGAGACCCAGTACTTC.

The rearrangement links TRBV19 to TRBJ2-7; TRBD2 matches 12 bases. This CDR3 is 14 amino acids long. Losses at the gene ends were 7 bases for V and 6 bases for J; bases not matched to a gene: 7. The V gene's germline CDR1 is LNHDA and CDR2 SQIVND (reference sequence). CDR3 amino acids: CASKRLAGEGEQYF. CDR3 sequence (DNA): TGTGCCAGTAAGAGACTAGCGGGAGAGGGCGAGCAGTACTTC.

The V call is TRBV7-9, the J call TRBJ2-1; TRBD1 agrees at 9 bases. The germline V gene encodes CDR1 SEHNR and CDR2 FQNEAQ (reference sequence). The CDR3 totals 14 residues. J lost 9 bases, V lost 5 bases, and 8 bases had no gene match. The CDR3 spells CASSTGQGTGEQFF. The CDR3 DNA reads TGTGCCAGCAGCACAGGACAGGGGACCGGTGAGCAGTTCTTC.

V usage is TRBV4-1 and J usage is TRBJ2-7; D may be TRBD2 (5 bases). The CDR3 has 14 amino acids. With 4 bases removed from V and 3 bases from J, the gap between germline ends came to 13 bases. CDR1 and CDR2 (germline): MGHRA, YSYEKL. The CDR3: CASSPYGMFYEQYF. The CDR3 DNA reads TGCGCCAGCAGCCCCTACGGGATGTTCTACGAGCAGTACTTC.

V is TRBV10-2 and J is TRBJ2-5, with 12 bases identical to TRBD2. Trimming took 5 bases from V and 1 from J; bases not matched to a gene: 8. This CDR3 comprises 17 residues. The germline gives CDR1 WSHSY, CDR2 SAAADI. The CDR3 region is CASSRTSGVDGQETQYF. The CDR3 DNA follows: TGCGCCAGCAGTAGGACTAGCGGGGTGGACGGCCAAGAGACCCAGTACTTC.

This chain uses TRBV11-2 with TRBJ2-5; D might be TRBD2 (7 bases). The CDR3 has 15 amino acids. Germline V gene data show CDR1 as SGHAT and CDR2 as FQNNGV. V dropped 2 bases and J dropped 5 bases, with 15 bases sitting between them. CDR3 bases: TGTGCCAGCAGCTTATGGGTGGGGGGGGCGGAGACCCAGTACTTC. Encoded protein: CASSLWVGGAETQYF.

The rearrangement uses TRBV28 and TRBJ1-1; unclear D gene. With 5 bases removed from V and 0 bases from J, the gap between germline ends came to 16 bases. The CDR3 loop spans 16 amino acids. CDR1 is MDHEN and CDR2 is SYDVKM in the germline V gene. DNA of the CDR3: TGTGCCAGCAGTCCGCGGGGTCTTCTGATGAACACTGAAGCTTTCTTT. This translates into CASSPRGLLMNTEAFF.

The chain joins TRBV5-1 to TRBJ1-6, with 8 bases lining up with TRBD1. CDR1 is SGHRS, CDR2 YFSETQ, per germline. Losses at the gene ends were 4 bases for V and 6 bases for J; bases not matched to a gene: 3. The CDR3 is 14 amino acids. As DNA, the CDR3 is TGCGCCAGCAGCGGGGGACAGGTTAATTCACCCCTCCACTTT. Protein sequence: CASSGGQVNSPLHF. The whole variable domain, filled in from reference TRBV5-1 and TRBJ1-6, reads KAGVTQTPRYLIKTRGQQVTLSCSPISGHRSVSWYQQTPGQGLQFLFEYFSETQRNKGNFPGRFSGRQFSNSRSEMNVSTLELGDSALYLCASSGGQVNSPLHFGNGTRLTVT.

The CDR3 loop reads CASSWDRGNEQYF. DNA for the CDR3: TGCGCCAGCAGCTGGGACAGGGGGAACGAGCAGTACTTC. The V call is TRBV5-1, the J call TRBJ2-7; 11 bases match TRBD1. V shed 3 bases and J 5 bases; nucleotides not matched to a gene: 1. The CDR3 is made up of 13 amino acids. Germline V gene data show CDR1 as SGHRS and CDR2 as YFSETQ.

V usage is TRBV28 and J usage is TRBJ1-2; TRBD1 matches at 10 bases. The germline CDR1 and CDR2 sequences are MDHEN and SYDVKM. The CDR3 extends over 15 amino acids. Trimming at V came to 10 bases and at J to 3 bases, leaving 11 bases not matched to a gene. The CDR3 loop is CATKAPGQGYYGYTF. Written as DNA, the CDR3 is TGTGCCACCAAAGCCCCGGGACAGGGGTACTATGGCTACACCTTC.

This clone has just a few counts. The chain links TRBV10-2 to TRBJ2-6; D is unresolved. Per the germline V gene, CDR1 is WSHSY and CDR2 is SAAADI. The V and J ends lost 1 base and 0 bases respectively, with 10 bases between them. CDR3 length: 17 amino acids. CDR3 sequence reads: CASSEWAVSSGANVLTF. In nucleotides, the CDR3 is TGCGCCAGCAGTGAGTGGGCAGTCAGCTCTGGGGCCAACGTCCTGACTTTC.

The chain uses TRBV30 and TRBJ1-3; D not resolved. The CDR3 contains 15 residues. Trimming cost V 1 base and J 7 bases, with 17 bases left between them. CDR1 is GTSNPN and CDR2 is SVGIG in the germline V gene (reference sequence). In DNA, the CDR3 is TGTGCCTGGAGTGCCGGACTCCACCTCGCCAACACCATATATTTT. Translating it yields CAWSAGLHLANTIYF.

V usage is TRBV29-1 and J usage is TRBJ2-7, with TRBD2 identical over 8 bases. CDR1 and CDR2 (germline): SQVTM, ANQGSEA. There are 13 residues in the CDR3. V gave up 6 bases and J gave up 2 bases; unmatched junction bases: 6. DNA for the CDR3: TGCAGCGTCCCCGGGGGGGGAACCTACGAGCAGTACTTC. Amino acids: CSVPGGGTYEQYF.